The T cell receptor (beta chain) described here comes from a study of CD8 T cells in Susac syndrome. The CDR3 has 14 amino acids. Germline V gene lookup returns CDR1 SGHRS and CDR2 YFSETQ. Deletions cut 0 bases from V and 4 bases from J, with 8 bases between. Sequencing targeted TCR beta in T cells from blood (CD8+ and CD4+). Through negative isolation, CD4+ and CD8+ T cells were obtained, while TEMRA cells were enriched using FACS. With random hexamers, roughly 0.5 to 1 ug RNA was reverse transcribed. One entry per CDR3 protein results from TCRdb running MiXCR on the immunoSEQ multiplex PCR reads. This table holds about 180,000 distinct CDR3 sequences, 90% to 97% found once.

Specimen: CD4+ T cells from PBMCs. V usage is TRBV5-1 and J usage is TRBJ1-5; tentative D call: TRBD1 (5 bases). This TCR derives from a human donor with multiple sclerosis. The CDR3 sequence: CASSLEGVNQPQHF. The CDR3 DNA follows: TGCGCCAGCAGCTTGGAAGGGGTGAATCAGCCCCAGCATTTT.